The T cell receptor (beta chain) under discussion was sequenced for a study of T cell responses to AZD1222 COVID-19 vaccine. Whole-study results and caveats: Two AZD1222 doses significantly raised spike-specific TCR breadth and depth over controls. A reported finding is that nearly half of spike-specific TCRs target unmutated variant regions. The donor group comprised mostly white British people and more females; the analysis possibly underestimated clonal diversity.

Concerning this clone itself: Its antigen remains unidentified.

Germline V gene sequence: CDR1 LGHDT, CDR2 YNNKEL (reference sequence). Trimming stripped 4 bases from V and 5 bases from J, with 6 bases between. The CDR3 runs 12 residues. The protocol was immunoSEQ multiplex PCR, while the TCRdb copy is restricted to in-frame clones and leaves out a portion. The sample holds some 150,000 clones, roughly nine tenths seen once. This material consisted of peripheral blood, taken on day 0 of AZD1222 vaccination. The receptor comes from an adult in good health. V gene TRBV3-1 (or the pseudogene TRBV3-2) combines with J gene TRBJ1-5, with unresolved D. CDR3: CASSRGDQPQHF. DNA for the CDR3: TGTGCCAGCAGCCGTGGGGATCAGCCCCAGCATTTT.